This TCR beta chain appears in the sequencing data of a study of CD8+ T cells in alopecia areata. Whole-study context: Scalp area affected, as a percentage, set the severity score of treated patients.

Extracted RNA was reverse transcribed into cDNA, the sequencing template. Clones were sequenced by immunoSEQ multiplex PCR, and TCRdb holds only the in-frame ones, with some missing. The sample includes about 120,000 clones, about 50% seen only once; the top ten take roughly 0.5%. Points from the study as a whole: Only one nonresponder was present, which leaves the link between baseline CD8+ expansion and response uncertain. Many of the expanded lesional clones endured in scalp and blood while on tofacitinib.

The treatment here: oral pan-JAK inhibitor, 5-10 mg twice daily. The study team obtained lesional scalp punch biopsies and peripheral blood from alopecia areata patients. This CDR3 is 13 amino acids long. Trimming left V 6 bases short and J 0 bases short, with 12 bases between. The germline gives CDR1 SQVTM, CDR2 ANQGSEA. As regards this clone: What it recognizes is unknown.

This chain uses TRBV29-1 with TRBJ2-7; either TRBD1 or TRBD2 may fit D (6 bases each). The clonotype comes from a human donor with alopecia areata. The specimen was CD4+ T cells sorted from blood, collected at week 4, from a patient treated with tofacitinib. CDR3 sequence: CSVWGDTSYEQYF. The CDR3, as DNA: TGCAGCGTATGGGGGGACACCTCCTACGAGCAGTACTTC.